The 4 T cell receptor beta chains below all came from one sample that was sequenced in a study of shared clonotypes between healthy human individuals. Some clones are missing from TCRdb's copy, which holds only in-frame ones; the method was immunoSEQ multiplex PCR. The table lists 2,100,000 or so clones, approximately 94% of them singletons. Sequenced sample: naive CD4+ T cells sorted from blood. Sample subset: CD45RA+ positively selected. The receptors shown here come from a man younger than 35 in good health.

The rearrangement uses TRBV27 and TRBJ2-7; 9 nucleotides align to TRBD2. V shed 2 bases and J 3 bases; nucleotides not matched to a gene: 2. This CDR3 spans 14 amino acids. CDR1 and CDR2 from the germline V gene are MNHEY and SMNVEV (reference sequence). The CDR3 bases are TGTGCCAGCAGTTTAGGTAGCGGGAGCTACGAGCAGTACTTC. As protein: CASSLGSGSYEQYF.

The V and J genes are TRBV2 and TRBJ2-2; TRBD2 is a possible D gene (6 bases). Trimming took 6 bases from V and 7 from J, leaving 9 bases between them. Per germline, CDR1 SNHLY and CDR2 FYNNEI. This CDR3 comprises 12 residues. The CDR3 is CASRPGVGELFF. CDR3 nucleotide sequence: TGTGCCAGCAGACCGGGGGTCGGGGAGCTGTTTTTT.

This sequence joins TRBV6-1 and TRBJ2-3; D could derive from TRBD1 or TRBD2 (6 bases each). The CDR3 extends over 14 amino acids. V lost 5 bases, J lost 3 bases, and 12 bases lay in between. Germline loops: CDR1 MNHNS, CDR2 SASEGT. CDR3 protein: CASSSRRGTDTQYF. In DNA, the CDR3 is TGTGCCAGCAGTTCCAGGAGGGGGACAGATACGCAGTATTTT.

The table lists this clone with a count of one. The genes are TRBV5-1 and TRBJ2-1; 10 bases align to TRBD1. V lost 4 bases and J lost 3; bases outside the gene matches: 4. This CDR3 region has 15 residues. Germline V lookup: CDR1 SGHRS, CDR2 YFSETQ. For the CDR3, the DNA is TGCGCCAGCAGCATGGGACAGGGGCACTACAATGAGCAGTTCTTC. Its translation is CASSMGQGHYNEQFF.